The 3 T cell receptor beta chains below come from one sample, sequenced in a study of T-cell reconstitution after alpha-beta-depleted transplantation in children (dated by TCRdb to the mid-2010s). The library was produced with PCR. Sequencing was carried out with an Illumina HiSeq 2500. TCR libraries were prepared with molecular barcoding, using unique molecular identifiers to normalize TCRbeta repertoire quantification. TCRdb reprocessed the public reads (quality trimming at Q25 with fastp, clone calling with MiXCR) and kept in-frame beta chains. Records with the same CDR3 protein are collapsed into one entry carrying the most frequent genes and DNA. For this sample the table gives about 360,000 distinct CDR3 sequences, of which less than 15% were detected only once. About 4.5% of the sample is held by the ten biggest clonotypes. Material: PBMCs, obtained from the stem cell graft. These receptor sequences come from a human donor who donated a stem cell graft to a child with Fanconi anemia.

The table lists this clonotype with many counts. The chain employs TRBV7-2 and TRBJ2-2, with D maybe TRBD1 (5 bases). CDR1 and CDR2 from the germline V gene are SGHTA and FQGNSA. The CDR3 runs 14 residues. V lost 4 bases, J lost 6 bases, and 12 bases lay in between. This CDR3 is CASSSTGVAGELFF. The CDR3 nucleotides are TGTGCCAGCAGCTCCACAGGAGTTGCCGGGGAGCTGTTTTTT.

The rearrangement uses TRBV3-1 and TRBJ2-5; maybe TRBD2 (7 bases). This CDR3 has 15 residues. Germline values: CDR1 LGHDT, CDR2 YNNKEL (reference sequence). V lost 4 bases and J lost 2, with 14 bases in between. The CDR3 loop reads CASSPPGGEQETQYF. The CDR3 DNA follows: TGTGCCAGCAGCCCGCCGGGGGGCGAACAAGAGACCCAGTACTTC.

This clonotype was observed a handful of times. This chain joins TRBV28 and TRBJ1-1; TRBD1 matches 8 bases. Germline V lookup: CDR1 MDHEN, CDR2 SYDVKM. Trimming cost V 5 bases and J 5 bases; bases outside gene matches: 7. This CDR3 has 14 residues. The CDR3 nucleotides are TGTGCCAGCAGTCCCAGCCAGGGGGCAACTGAAGCTTTCTTT. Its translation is CASSPSQGATEAFF.